Presented here are 8 T cell receptor beta chains from one specimen sequenced in a study of blood T cell repertoires in COVID-19. This table comes from immunoSEQ multiplex PCR, and its TCRdb copy is limited to in-frame clones, with some not included. The top ten hold less than 3% of the sample, which has 250,000 to 300,000 clones, about 86% seen once. The material sequenced was peripheral blood. Receptor source: a woman in her sixties or seventies with active or convalescent COVID-19.

The chain couples TRBV30 to TRBJ1-6; D remains unclear. The germline gives CDR1 GTSNPN, CDR2 SVGIG (reference sequence). This CDR3 spans 12 amino acids. V gave up 6 bases and J gave up 8 bases, with 11 bases separating them. DNA of the CDR3: TGTGCCTGCTTGACATGGGATTCACCCCTCCACTTT. Its translation is CACLTWDSPLHF. Using reference TRBV30 and TRBJ1-6 for the parts outside the CDR3, the full variable domain is SQTIHQWPATLVQPVGSPLSLECTVEGTSNPNLYWYRQAAGRGLQLLFYSVGIGQISSEVPQNLSASRPQDRQFILSSKKLLLSDSGFYLCACLTWDSPLHFGNGTRLTVT.

The V and J genes are TRBV5-8 and TRBJ2-7; weak D call: TRBD2 (5 bases). CDR1 SGHTS and CDR2 YDEGEE come from the germline V gene. The CDR3 loop spans 12 amino acids. The V and J ends lost 1 base and 5 bases respectively, with 7 bases between them. The CDR3 loop is CASSLYGDEQYF. In nucleotides, the CDR3 is TGTGCCAGCAGCTTGTACGGGGACGAGCAGTACTTC.

The chain has TRBV7-9 and TRBJ2-3; TRBD2 matches at 12 bases. Trimming at V came to 5 bases and at J to 0 bases, leaving 12 bases not matched to a gene. From germline, CDR1 is SEHNR and CDR2 FQNEAQ (reference sequence). The CDR3 covers 19 residues. CDR3 region: CASSAQLAGGAGSTDTQYF. In DNA, the CDR3 is TGTGCCAGCAGCGCACAACTAGCGGGGGGCGCCGGAAGCACAGATACGCAGTATTTT.

The chain has TRBV10-3 and TRBJ2-1; 8 bases match TRBD1. CDR1 is ENHRY and CDR2 is SYGVKD in the germline V gene. V trimming: 6 bases; J trimming: 8 bases; junction bases outside the gene matches: 9. The CDR3 consists of 14 residues. This CDR3 is CAIRGQATNDEQFF. The CDR3, as DNA: TGTGCCATCAGGGGACAGGCGACCAACGATGAGCAGTTCTTC.

This clone was found once. The gene calls are TRBV2 and TRBJ2-3; 13 bases match TRBD2. The CDR3 consists of 16 residues. CDR1 and CDR2 from the germline V gene are SNHLY and FYNNEI. The V gene end was trimmed by 4 bases and the J gene end by 4 bases; junction bases not matched to a gene: 5. The DNA for the CDR3 is TGTGCCAGCAGTGGACTAGCGGGGGGTTTCGCAGATACGCAGTATTTT. Translation gives CASSGLAGGFADTQYF. The full variable domain, rest sourced from reference TRBV2 and TRBJ2-3, is EPEVTQTPSHQVTQMGQEVILRCVPISNHLYFYWYRQILGQKVEFLVSFYNNEISEKSEIFDDQFSVERPDGSNFTLKIRSTKLEDSAMYFCASSGLAGGFADTQYFGPGTRLTVL.

This rearrangement joins TRBV6-6 to TRBJ1-5; a weak D match, TRBD1 (6 bases). Germline CDR1 and CDR2: MNHNY and SVGAGI (reference sequence). The CDR3 covers 14 residues. Trimming removed 5 bases from V and 4 bases from J, with 12 bases in between. CDR3 amino acids: CASSKRQANQPQHF. The CDR3 coding sequence is TGTGCCAGCAGTAAACGACAGGCGAATCAGCCCCAGCATTTT.

The V call is TRBV13, the J call TRBJ2-2, with 7 nucleotides matching TRBD2. The CDR3 consists of 16 residues. Germline trimming cut 0 bases from V and 6 bases from J; bases unmatched to any gene: 7. Germline CDR1 is PRHDT and CDR2 is FYEKMQ (reference sequence). This chain's CDR3 is CASSLGLAEEAGELFF. In nucleotides, the CDR3 is TGTGCCAGCAGCTTAGGGCTAGCGGAAGAAGCCGGGGAGCTGTTTTTT.

The chain carries TRBV15 and TRBJ1-5; perhaps TRBD1 as D (6 bases). The V end was cut by 1 base, the J end by 0 bases, with 13 bases between. Per the germline V gene, CDR1 is LNHNV and CDR2 is YYDKDF (reference sequence). The CDR3 is 17 amino acids. CDR3 sequence: CATSRARTGYSNQPQHF. Written as DNA, the CDR3 is TGTGCCACCAGCAGAGCCCGAACAGGGTATAGCAATCAGCCCCAGCATTTT.